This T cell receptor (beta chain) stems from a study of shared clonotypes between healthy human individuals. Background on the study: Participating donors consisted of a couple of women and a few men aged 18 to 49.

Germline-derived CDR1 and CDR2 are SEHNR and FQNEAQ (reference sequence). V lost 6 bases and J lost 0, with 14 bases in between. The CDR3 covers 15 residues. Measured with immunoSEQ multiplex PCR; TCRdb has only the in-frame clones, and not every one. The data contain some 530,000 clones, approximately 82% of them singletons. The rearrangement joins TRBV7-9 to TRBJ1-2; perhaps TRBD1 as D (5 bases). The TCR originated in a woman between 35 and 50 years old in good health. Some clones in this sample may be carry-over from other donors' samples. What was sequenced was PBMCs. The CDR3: CASSQPGGSNYGYTF. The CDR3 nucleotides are TGTGCCAGCAGTCAACCGGGGGGGTCTAACTATGGCTACACCTTC.